This T cell receptor beta chain was recorded in a study of blood T cells in healthy people across ages. Primed by a sample-barcoded 5' primer and a J-beta primer mix, a second PCR proceeded for about 6 to 12 cycles. TCRdb fed the 5' RACE reads into MiXCR, producing one record per CDR3 protein. The sample yields over a million distinct CDR3 sequences, roughly 59% seen once. General study results and limits: It was not possible, with unsorted PBMCs, to conclusively compare naive and antigen-experienced cells.

To note about this clonotype: Its matching antigen is unknown.

Germline V gives CDR1 SNHLY, CDR2 FYNNEI. This CDR3 comprises 14 residues. Trimming pared 9 bases from V and 5 bases from J, leaving 19 bases between. The chain links TRBV2 to TRBJ2-5, with D perhaps TRBD2 (6 bases). The specimen sequenced was blood. The clonotype comes from a young man in good health. DNA for the CDR3: TGTGCCAGTATGGGACTCCTAAGCGCGGAGACCCAGTACTTC. Translated: CASMGLLSAETQYF.